This is a list of T cell receptor beta chains from one sample in a study of shared clonotypes between healthy human individuals. TCRdb keeps only in-frame clones here, not all; method: immunoSEQ multiplex PCR. The sample lists about 2.1 million clones, just under 95% occurring once. Sequencing was done on a sample of naive CD8+ T cells from PBMCs. These receptors originate from a young man in good health. Some clones in this sample may be carry-over from other donors' samples. Each CDR3 is given with its conserved first and last residue. Each record gives: clone size, D gene, V gene, J gene, CDR3 protein, CDR3 DNA. The D gene is left open where the match is weak. Clone sizes are given selectively: once, few, many, or a class where the clone is expanded.

clone_size: once
d_call: NA
v_call: TRBV15
j_call: TRBJ2-7
cdr3_aa: CATSREGAPPEQYF
cdr3_nt: TGTGCCACCAGCAGAGAGGGTGCACCACCCGAGCAGTACTTC

clone_size: NA
d_call: TRBD1
v_call: TRBV5-1
j_call: TRBJ1-1
cdr3_aa: CASSRRQGLAEAFF
cdr3_nt: TGCGCCAGCAGTCGCCGACAGGGGCTCGCTGAAGCTTTCTTT

clone_size: NA
d_call: NA
v_call: TRBV19
j_call: TRBJ2-5
cdr3_aa: CASSISDRAGRETQYF
cdr3_nt: TGTGCCAGTAGTATATCAGATCGTGCAGGGCGGGAGACCCAGTACTTC

clone_size: once
d_call: NA
v_call: TRBV5-1
j_call: TRBJ2-7
cdr3_aa: CASSVGVGQGLKEQYF
cdr3_nt: TGCGCCAGCAGCGTTGGGGTTGGGCAGGGGCTCAAGGAGCAGTACTTC

clone_size: NA
d_call: NA
v_call: TRBV4-1
j_call: TRBJ2-1
cdr3_aa: CASSQDSGEGYNEQFF
cdr3_nt: TGCGCCAGCAGCCAAGACTCGGGAGAGGGATACAATGAGCAGTTCTTC

clone_size: NA
d_call: NA
v_call: TRBV29-1
j_call: TRBJ2-7
cdr3_aa: CSVASYYEQYF
cdr3_nt: TGCAGCGTTGCGTCATACTACGAGCAGTACTTC

clone_size: NA
d_call: NA
v_call: TRBV11-2
j_call: TRBJ2-7
cdr3_aa: CASSLSTTYEQYF
cdr3_nt: TGTGCCAGCAGCCTCTCCACGACCTACGAGCAGTACTTC

clone_size: NA
d_call: NA
v_call: TRBV6-1
j_call: TRBJ1-1
cdr3_aa: CASRDEGTEAFF
cdr3_nt: TGTGCCAGCAGAGACGAGGGAACTGAAGCTTTCTTT

clone_size: NA
d_call: NA
v_call: TRBV4-2
j_call: TRBJ2-1
cdr3_aa: CASSQEGHEQFF
cdr3_nt: TGTGCCAGCAGCCAAGAGGGCCATGAGCAGTTCTTC

clone_size: NA
d_call: NA
v_call: TRBV2
j_call: TRBJ2-7
cdr3_aa: CASSEEAYEQYF
cdr3_nt: TGTGCCAGCAGTGAGGAGGCCTACGAGCAGTACTTC

clone_size: NA
d_call: NA
v_call: TRBV15
j_call: TRBJ2-2
cdr3_aa: CATSRESTGELFF
cdr3_nt: TGTGCCACCAGCAGAGAATCGACCGGGGAGCTGTTTTTT

clone_size: NA
d_call: NA
v_call: TRBV29-1
j_call: TRBJ2-3
cdr3_aa: CSVEPAGPTDTQYF
cdr3_nt: TGCAGCGTTGAACCGGCGGGACCCACAGATACGCAGTATTTT

clone_size: NA
d_call: NA
v_call: TRBV27
j_call: TRBJ2-7
cdr3_aa: CASRGYDHYEQYF
cdr3_nt: TGTGCCAGCAGGGGGTACGACCACTACGAGCAGTACTTC

clone_size: once
d_call: NA
v_call: TRBV27
j_call: TRBJ1-5
cdr3_aa: CASTTIGGGPQHF
cdr3_nt: TGTGCCAGCACCACTATAGGGGGAGGGCCCCAGCATTTT

clone_size: NA
d_call: NA
v_call: TRBV19
j_call: TRBJ1-1
cdr3_aa: CASSPGRTEAFF
cdr3_nt: TGTGCCAGTAGTCCGGGGAGGACTGAAGCTTTCTTT

clone_size: NA
d_call: NA
v_call: TRBV13
j_call: TRBJ1-2
cdr3_aa: CASSSRTDLTYGYTF
cdr3_nt: TGTGCCAGCAGCAGTCGGACAGATCTAACCTATGGCTACACCTTC

clone_size: NA
d_call: TRBD1
v_call: TRBV5-6
j_call: TRBJ1-3
cdr3_aa: CATGQGILNTIYF
cdr3_nt: TGTGCCACCGGACAGGGAATATTGAACACCATATATTTT

clone_size: NA
d_call: TRBD1
v_call: TRBV28
j_call: TRBJ2-7
cdr3_aa: CASSPLGQGVDEQYF
cdr3_nt: TGTGCCAGCAGCCCCTTAGGGCAGGGGGTCGACGAGCAGTACTTC

clone_size: few
d_call: NA
v_call: TRBV6-5
j_call: TRBJ1-1
cdr3_aa: CASSWGTGDTEAFF
cdr3_nt: TGTGCCAGCAGTTGGGGGACGGGGGACACTGAAGCTTTCTTT

clone_size: NA
d_call: NA
v_call: TRBV28
j_call: TRBJ1-4
cdr3_aa: CASSSREVHLSEKLFF
cdr3_nt: TGTGCCAGCAGTTCCCGGGAGGTTCATTTAAGTGAAAAACTGTTTTTT

clone_size: NA
d_call: NA
v_call: TRBV10-3
j_call: TRBJ2-6
cdr3_aa: CATGGQGNSGANVLTF
cdr3_nt: TGTGCCACCGGGGGGCAGGGGAACTCTGGGGCCAACGTCCTGACTTTC

clone_size: NA
d_call: TRBD2
v_call: TRBV7-9
j_call: TRBJ2-1
cdr3_aa: CASSSGVRERENEQFF
cdr3_nt: TGTGCCAGCAGTTCGGGGGTGCGGGAGAGGGAGAATGAGCAGTTCTTC

clone_size: NA
d_call: NA
v_call: TRBV19
j_call: TRBJ2-1
cdr3_aa: CASSPTWTPYNEQFF
cdr3_nt: TGTGCCAGTAGCCCCACGTGGACGCCCTACAATGAGCAGTTCTTC

clone_size: NA
d_call: NA
v_call: TRBV7-9
j_call: TRBJ2-7
cdr3_aa: CASSGRGSSYEQYF
cdr3_nt: TGTGCCAGCAGCGGGCGTGGATCGTCCTACGAGCAGTACTTC

clone_size: NA
d_call: NA
v_call: TRBV7-9
j_call: TRBJ2-7
cdr3_aa: CASSSDIYEQYF
cdr3_nt: TGTGCCAGCAGCTCGGACATCTACGAGCAGTACTTC

clone_size: NA
d_call: NA
v_call: TRBV6-5
j_call: TRBJ2-2
cdr3_aa: CASRQFTGELFF
cdr3_nt: TGTGCCAGCCGACAATTCACCGGGGAGCTGTTTTTT

clone_size: NA
d_call: NA
v_call: TRBV2
j_call: TRBJ2-5
cdr3_aa: CASTWGTGLETQYF
cdr3_nt: TGTGCCAGCACTTGGGGTACAGGGTTGGAGACCCAGTACTTC

clone_size: once
d_call: NA
v_call: TRBV28
j_call: TRBJ1-1
cdr3_aa: CASSLPQNSMNTEAFF
cdr3_nt: TGTGCCAGCAGTTTGCCTCAGAACTCGATGAACACTGAAGCTTTCTTT

clone_size: once
d_call: NA
v_call: TRBV4-1
j_call: TRBJ1-4
cdr3_aa: CASDRPGGDEKLFF
cdr3_nt: TGCGCCAGCGATCGCCCGGGGGGGGATGAAAAACTGTTTTTT

clone_size: NA
d_call: NA
v_call: TRBV6-5
j_call: TRBJ1-2
cdr3_aa: CASSYSGNYGYTF
cdr3_nt: TGTGCCAGCAGTTACTCAGGGAACTATGGCTACACCTTC

clone_size: NA
d_call: TRBD2
v_call: TRBV7-3
j_call: TRBJ2-7
cdr3_aa: CASSPLGGWDYEQYF
cdr3_nt: TGTGCCAGCAGCCCCCTCGGGGGGTGGGACTACGAGCAGTACTTC

clone_size: NA
d_call: NA
v_call: TRBV9
j_call: TRBJ2-1
cdr3_aa: CASSPPGGSYNEQFF
cdr3_nt: TGTGCCAGCAGCCCTCCTGGCGGGTCGTACAATGAGCAGTTCTTC

clone_size: once
d_call: NA
v_call: TRBV19
j_call: TRBJ2-1
cdr3_aa: CASSNGDSYNEQFF
cdr3_nt: TGTGCCAGTAGTAACGGGGACTCCTACAATGAGCAGTTCTTC

clone_size: NA
d_call: NA
v_call: TRBV25-1
j_call: TRBJ2-5
cdr3_aa: CASSELAMGDYQETQYF
cdr3_nt: TGTGCCAGCAGTGAATTAGCTATGGGGGACTACCAAGAGACCCAGTACTTC

clone_size: NA
d_call: NA
v_call: TRBV4-2
j_call: TRBJ2-7
cdr3_aa: CASSQDRRDYEQYF
cdr3_nt: TGTGCCAGCAGCCAAGACAGGAGAGACTACGAGCAGTACTTC

clone_size: NA
d_call: TRBD2
v_call: TRBV11-2
j_call: TRBJ2-1
cdr3_aa: CASSSGTGTKFSFF
cdr3_nt: TGTGCCAGCAGCTCGGGAACCGGGACTAAATTTTCGTTCTTC

clone_size: NA
d_call: TRBD1
v_call: TRBV5-4
j_call: TRBJ1-2
cdr3_aa: CASSVDGTVYYGYTF
cdr3_nt: TGTGCCAGCAGCGTCGACGGGACAGTCTACTATGGCTACACCTTC

clone_size: NA
d_call: NA
v_call: TRBV28
j_call: TRBJ1-1
cdr3_aa: CASSLHQGSTEAFF
cdr3_nt: TGTGCCAGCAGTTTACATCAGGGGAGCACTGAAGCTTTCTTT

clone_size: NA
d_call: TRBD2
v_call: TRBV9
j_call: TRBJ2-3
cdr3_aa: CASSGGISGDTQYF
cdr3_nt: TGTGCCAGCAGCGGGGGGATTAGCGGGGATACGCAGTATTTT

clone_size: NA
d_call: NA
v_call: TRBV10-3
j_call: TRBJ1-1
cdr3_aa: CAISESRFGTDKDTEAFF
cdr3_nt: TGTGCCATCAGTGAGTCGCGATTCGGGACTGATAAGGATACTGAAGCTTTCTTT

clone_size: NA
d_call: NA
v_call: TRBV7-8
j_call: TRBJ1-4
cdr3_aa: CASSLANTATNEKLFF
cdr3_nt: TGTGCCAGCAGCTTAGCTAACACGGCAACTAATGAAAAACTGTTTTTT

clone_size: NA
d_call: NA
v_call: TRBV29-1
j_call: TRBJ2-7
cdr3_aa: CSVLPSGYEQYF
cdr3_nt: TGCAGCGTTCTTCCTAGTGGGTACGAGCAGTACTTC

clone_size: NA
d_call: NA
v_call: TRBV11-2
j_call: TRBJ1-5
cdr3_aa: CASSRSGRQPQHF
cdr3_nt: TGTGCCAGCAGCCGATCGGGGCGTCAGCCCCAGCATTTT

clone_size: NA
d_call: NA
v_call: TRBV28
j_call: TRBJ1-5
cdr3_aa: CASSLWTARNQPQHF
cdr3_nt: TGTGCCAGCAGTTTATGGACAGCCAGAAATCAGCCCCAGCATTTT

clone_size: NA
d_call: TRBD1
v_call: TRBV19
j_call: TRBJ2-5
cdr3_aa: CASSIDRTGLETQYF
cdr3_nt: TGTGCCAGTAGTATAGATCGGACAGGGCTGGAGACCCAGTACTTC

clone_size: once
d_call: TRBD2
v_call: TRBV6-1
j_call: TRBJ2-1
cdr3_aa: CASSEASAGAGDEQFF
cdr3_nt: TGTGCCAGCAGTGAAGCATCAGCGGGAGCTGGCGATGAGCAGTTCTTC

clone_size: once
d_call: TRBD1
v_call: TRBV7-9
j_call: TRBJ2-7
cdr3_aa: CASSLRQGVREQYF
cdr3_nt: TGTGCCAGCAGCCTCAGACAGGGGGTACGCGAGCAGTACTTC

clone_size: once
d_call: NA
v_call: TRBV29-1
j_call: TRBJ2-1
cdr3_aa: CSVRVLAGSYNEQFF
cdr3_nt: TGCAGCGTCCGGGTACTAGCAGGCTCCTACAATGAGCAGTTCTTC

clone_size: NA
d_call: NA
v_call: TRBV4-3
j_call: TRBJ2-1
cdr3_aa: CASSQVGSTFTEQFF
cdr3_nt: TGCGCCAGCAGCCAAGTTGGCAGCACCTTTACCGAGCAGTTCTTC

clone_size: NA
d_call: NA
v_call: TRBV4-1
j_call: TRBJ2-2
cdr3_aa: CASSQQGELFF
cdr3_nt: TGCGCCAGCAGCCAACAAGGGGAGCTGTTTTTT

clone_size: NA
d_call: NA
v_call: TRBV27
j_call: TRBJ2-7
cdr3_aa: CASSLSGQVHYEQYF
cdr3_nt: TGTGCCAGCAGTTTATCGGGGCAAGTCCACTACGAGCAGTACTTC

clone_size: NA
d_call: TRBD2
v_call: TRBV28
j_call: TRBJ2-7
cdr3_aa: CASSRTSFYEQYF
cdr3_nt: TGTGCCAGCAGTCGGACTAGCTTCTACGAGCAGTACTTC

clone_size: NA
d_call: TRBD2
v_call: TRBV9
j_call: TRBJ2-7
cdr3_aa: CASSAGLAGAAYEQYF
cdr3_nt: TGTGCCAGCAGCGCGGGACTAGCGGGAGCGGCTTACGAGCAGTACTTC

clone_size: few
d_call: NA
v_call: TRBV27
j_call: TRBJ2-7
cdr3_aa: CASSLGTSYEQYF
cdr3_nt: TGTGCCAGCAGTTTGGGCACTTCCTACGAGCAGTACTTC

clone_size: NA
d_call: TRBD1
v_call: TRBV6-1
j_call: TRBJ2-5
cdr3_aa: CASSEVGTGEGETQYF
cdr3_nt: TGTGCCAGCAGTGAAGTGGGGACAGGGGAGGGAGAGACCCAGTACTTC

clone_size: NA
d_call: NA
v_call: TRBV7-2
j_call: TRBJ1-5
cdr3_aa: CASSPGWNSNQPQHF
cdr3_nt: TGTGCCAGCAGCCCGGGGTGGAATAGCAATCAGCCCCAGCATTTT

clone_size: NA
d_call: NA
v_call: TRBV30
j_call: TRBJ1-1
cdr3_aa: CAWSWTTEAFF
cdr3_nt: TGTGCCTGGAGTTGGACAACTGAAGCTTTCTTT

clone_size: once
d_call: NA
v_call: TRBV29-1
j_call: TRBJ1-2
cdr3_aa: CSVAPGPNLYGYTF
cdr3_nt: TGCAGCGTCGCACCGGGACCGAACCTTTATGGCTACACCTTC

clone_size: NA
d_call: NA
v_call: TRBV7-2
j_call: TRBJ2-7
cdr3_aa: CASSPLGNEQYF
cdr3_nt: TGTGCCAGCAGCCCCCTCGGGAACGAGCAGTACTTC

clone_size: NA
d_call: TRBD2
v_call: TRBV5-1
j_call: TRBJ2-5
cdr3_aa: CASSPPPGLAGAGTQYF
cdr3_nt: TGCGCCAGCAGCCCGCCTCCGGGACTAGCGGGAGCAGGGACCCAGTACTTC